This is a list of T cell receptor beta chains from one sample in a study of cytomegalovirus exposure and HLA in healthy donors. Generated by immunoSEQ multiplex PCR, the TCRdb table keeps only in-frame clones and is missing some. The profile covers about 150,000 clones, with about 80% appearing a single time and around 1.5% taken by the ten largest. The specimen sequenced was PBMCs. The receptors stem from a woman in her twenties or thirties in good health and CMV-seropositive. The conserved cysteine and the conserved F or W are not part of the CDR3 here. The D gene is left open where the match is weak. Only some rows state a clone size, as once, few, many or a class for expanded clones.

d_call j_call clone_size v_call cdr3_aa
. TRBJ1-2 . TRBV6-5 ASSYSSGANYGYT
. TRBJ2-7 . TRBV5-1 ASSASSYEQY
TRBD1 TRBJ1-2 . TRBV29-1 SGGQGNYGYT
TRBD2 TRBJ2-4 . TRBV18 ASSPPRTSKNIQY
TRBD2 TRBJ2-5 . TRBV7-9 ASSSDGLAGEGETQY
TRBD1 TRBJ1-1 . TRBV5-6 ASSLDRGTEAF
. TRBJ2-7 . TRBV30 AWSVGDLGYEQY
. TRBJ1-5 . TRBV27 ASRWPGQPQH
. TRBJ1-1 few TRBV6-6 ASSLRQVAEAF
TRBD2 TRBJ2-7 . TRBV4-2 ASSQDVQGIGTSGRYEQY
. TRBJ1-1 . TRBV9 ASSVATSTEAF
. TRBJ1-3 . TRBV6-5 ASRGYSGNTIY
. TRBJ2-6 once TRBV28 ASLRATGANVLT
TRBD2 TRBJ2-1 . TRBV6-1 ASGAGAYNEQF
. TRBJ1-1 . TRBV11-3 ASSLVVGLSTEAF
. TRBJ1-3 few TRBV28 ASSYGSGNTIY
TRBD1 TRBJ2-2 once TRBV7-8 ASSYRDRGGIENTGELF
TRBD2 TRBJ2-1 once TRBV7-2 ASSLGAGEGVNEQF
. TRBJ2-7 . TRBV11-2 ASSLSGLQSSYEQY
TRBD1 TRBJ2-7 . TRBV4-3 ASSHTGGYEQY
TRBD1 TRBJ1-5 . TRBV28 ASSLGTGGSNQPQH
. TRBJ2-3 few TRBV2 ASSPVSGKADTQY
. TRBJ2-5 . TRBV11-2 ASSFSEGETQY
TRBD1 TRBJ2-7 . TRBV27 ASSSPGQGSYEQY
. TRBJ2-7 . TRBV5-4 ASSVSSYEQY